The sequence of this T cell receptor beta chain was determined in a study of blood T cell repertoires in COVID-19 (dated by TCRdb to between 2020 and 2021). Notes on the research overall: Samples covering the acute and convalescent phases of COVID-19 were provided by collaborators in the United States, Italy and Spain. The prospective study material was composed of cDNA or gDNA derived from T cells, B-cell-depleted T cells, or PBMCs. Deeply sampled blood TCRbeta repertoires from subjects exposed to, actively infected with, or recovered from COVID-19 were included in the dataset. The repertoires were released in a freely available public database intended as a resource for research on the immune response to SARS-CoV-2. The samples were drawn from the first 160 participants of the ongoing ImmuneRACE study and from 1,200 or so subjects provided by 6 global collaborators. A de-identified subject ID, COVID-19 status, age in years and sex were almost always included in the sample metadata. HLA class I and class II types, where available, came from metadata supplied by the sample provider rather than from assay-based typing.

Whole blood was collected in K2EDTA tubes by collaborating institutions according to the institutions' own protocols. For TCRbeta analysis, collaborator samples were shipped as frozen whole blood, as isolated PBMCs, or as DNA extracted from either sample type. TCRbeta CDR3 regions were amplified from genomic DNA using the immunoSEQ Assay, a bias-controlled multiplex PCR. On the authors' methods: Nucleated cell counts per sample were estimated from amplification of reference gene primers within the assay. To quantify the absolute abundance of each unique TCRbeta CDR3 rearrangement, sequence reads were collapsed and filtered. Productive Simpson clonality was computed per sample as the square root of Simpson's diversity index over productive rearrangements. In its TCRdb copy, this immuneACCESS table keeps in-frame sequences only and misses some clones. Where compared with another copy, unresolved V genes explain less than half of these, and the others have no known cause. V and J calls and clone size follow that table, whereas D and trimming were derived from the DNA. Here the sample has 150,000 to 200,000 clones; approximately 82% occur a single time. Clones ranked in the top ten supply 22% of the sample.

As for this clone: The antigen it recognizes is unknown. No base qualities exist here, and no much larger clone lies one base off it.

The full study reports these points: The amount of clinical and demographic metadata varied by source and participant and was provided uncurated.

V loses 5 bases at its end and J loses 5 bases; junction bases beyond the gene matches: 15. In the germline V gene (reference sequence), CDR1 corresponds to LNHDA and CDR2 to SQIVND. From cysteine to phenylalanine, the CDR3 is 17 amino acids long. The DNA shown is the 51-base CDR3, in frame from base 1. The chain employs TRBV19 and TRBJ2-3; 8 nucleotides in the junction match TRBD2. The sequence came from a woman of 80 years or more with acute or convalescent COVID-19. The specimen was peripheral blood. The sequence in DNA is TGTGCCAGTAGTTCTAGCGGGCGAGGCACGGTAGGAGATACGCAGTATTTT. Translated, it gives CASSSSGRGTVGDTQYF.